The present T cell receptor beta chain was sequenced within a study of T cells after posttransplantation cyclophosphamide. In germline, CDR1 is KGHSH, CDR2 LQKENI. This CDR3 is 16 amino acids long. J was trimmed by 8 bases and V by 4 bases; bases with no gene match: 12. The protocol was immunoSEQ multiplex PCR, while the TCRdb copy is restricted to in-frame clones and leaves out a portion. The sample yields tens of thousands of clones, without any singletons. This clone came up many times. The chain employs TRBV18 and TRBJ2-1; 9 bases line up with TRBD2. Sequenced material: PBMCs. This clonotype was sampled from a man aged 45-65 years in good health, CMV-negative, and a related stem cell transplant donor. The CDR3 loop reads CASSQSLAGGGDEQFF. The DNA of the CDR3 is TGTGCCAGCTCACAAAGCCTGGCGGGGGGGGGCGATGAGCAGTTCTTC.